This passage covers 16 T cell receptor beta chains from one sample sequenced in a study of radiotherapy plus CTLA-4 blockade in lung cancer. Repertoires were generated with immunoSEQ multiplex PCR, while TCRdb's copy carries only in-frame clones and drops some. The table shows 70,000 to 95,000 clones, with more than 75% occurring only once. This specimen consisted of peripheral blood, obtained from a patient treated with radiotherapy plus ipilimumab. The receptors derive from a human donor with non-small cell lung cancer that progressed on radiotherapy plus ipilimumab.

The chain combines TRBV12-5 with TRBJ1-1; D gene ambiguous. Trimming stripped 5 bases from V and 2 bases from J, with 3 bases between. This CDR3 has 11 amino acids. The germline V gene encodes CDR1 LGHNT and CDR2 FRNRAP. The CDR3 spells CASGPNTEAFF. The CDR3 DNA follows: TGTGCTAGTGGTCCCAACACTGAAGCTTTCTTT. The full variable domain, rest sourced from reference TRBV12-5 and TRBJ1-1, is DARVTQTPRHKVTEMGQEVTMRCQPILGHNTVFWYRQTMMQGLELLAYFRNRAPLDDSGMPKDRFSAEMPDATLATLKIQPSEPRDSAVYFCASGPNTEAFFGQGTRLTVV.

The chain carries TRBV30 and TRBJ2-5; either TRBD1 or TRBD2 may supply D (5 bases each). The J call is doubtful: the DNA matches TRBJ2-7 better. There are 14 residues in the CDR3. Germline assignment: CDR1 GTSNPN and CDR2 SVGIG (reference sequence). CDR3 coding DNA: TGTGCCTGGAGTGTATCCTGGGGCGGGTACGAGCAGTACTTC. This gives the protein CAWSVSWGGYEQYF.

This chain links TRBV19 with TRBJ1-4; D ambiguous. V was trimmed by 7 bases and J by 7 bases, leaving 13 bases between them. The CDR3 runs to 13 residues. CDR1 is LNHDA, CDR2 SQIVND, per germline (reference sequence). CDR3 nucleotide sequence: TGTGCCAGTAAGGAGGAACCCGGTGAAAAACTGTTTTTT. This translates into CASKEEPGEKLFF.

The chain joins TRBV6-1 to TRBJ2-5; 11 nucleotides line up with TRBD2. Germline assignment: CDR1 MNHNS and CDR2 SASEGT. The CDR3 length is 15 residues. V shed 2 bases and J 5 bases; nucleotides not matched to a gene: 4. The chain's CDR3 is CASSELAGGRETQYF. For the CDR3, the DNA is TGTGCCAGCAGTGAACTAGCGGGGGGCCGGGAGACCCAGTACTTC.

The chain is built from TRBV29-1 and TRBJ2-7, with 7 bases lining up with TRBD1. Germline CDR1 reads SQVTM; CDR2 reads ANQGSEA. Germline trimming cut 8 bases from V and 3 bases from J; bases unmatched to any gene: 7. This CDR3 region has 12 residues. This CDR3 reads CSTRDSSYEQYF. CDR3 bases: TGCAGCACGAGGGACAGTAGCTACGAGCAGTACTTC.

In its sample, this clone was seen a few times. V is TRBV4-1 and J is TRBJ1-2; TRBD1 matches at 10 bases. This CDR3 is 16 amino acids long. V shed 0 bases and J 5 bases; nucleotides not matched to a gene: 6. The V gene's germline CDR1 is MGHRA and CDR2 YSYEKL. Here the CDR3 DNA reads TGCGCCAGCAGCCAAGAGGCGGGACAGGGGTGGTATGGCTACACCTTC. This gives the protein CASSQEAGQGWYGYTF.

The chain employs TRBV4-2 and TRBJ2-7, with D uncertain. CDR1 is LGHNA and CDR2 is YNFKEQ in the germline V gene. With 0 bases removed from V and 0 bases from J, the gap between germline ends came to 6 bases. The CDR3 covers 14 residues. The CDR3, as DNA: TGTGCCAGCAGCCAAGAACTCCGCTCCTACGAGCAGTACTTC. Encoded protein: CASSQELRSYEQYF.

This rearrangement joins TRBV10-3 to TRBJ2-7; tentative D call: TRBD2 (5 bases). Germline V gene sequence: CDR1 ENHRY, CDR2 SYGVKD. This CDR3 comprises 12 residues. The V and J ends lost 4 bases and 7 bases respectively, with 11 bases between them. CDR3 sequence reads: CAISGMGGEQYF. The CDR3 bases are TGTGCCATCAGTGGAATGGGCGGGGAGCAGTACTTC.

The J gene is TRBJ2-3, the V gene TRBV4-3; D is possibly TRBD1 or TRBD2 (5 bases each). This CDR3 contains 14 residues. Per germline, CDR1 LGHNA and CDR2 YSLEER. Trimming left V 0 bases short and J 7 bases short, with 11 bases between. In DNA form, the CDR3 reads TGCGCCAGCAGCCAAGATCGGGGCATATATACGCAGTATTTT. Its translation: CASSQDRGIYTQYF.

The chain combines TRBV7-9 with TRBJ1-2; 11 bases fit TRBD1. The ends lost 3 bases at V and 12 bases at J; junction bases unmatched: 3. CDR1 is SEHNR and CDR2 is FQNEAQ in the germline V gene (reference sequence). The CDR3 loop spans 12 amino acids. The CDR3 reads CASSLDRGQNTF. The CDR3 DNA follows: TGTGCCAGCAGCTTGGACAGGGGGCAAAACACCTTC.

The rearrangement joins TRBV18 to TRBJ2-2; 8 nucleotides line up with TRBD2. This CDR3 is built from 14 residues. The V gene's germline CDR1 is KGHSH and CDR2 LQKENI. J was trimmed by 6 bases and V by 3 bases; bases with no gene match: 3. The CDR3 loop reads CASSPREVAGELFF. CDR3 in DNA: TGTGCCAGCTCACCGCGGGAGGTGGCCGGGGAGCTGTTTTTT.

This chain joins TRBV7-2 and TRBJ2-5; D unresolved. Germline CDR1 SGHTA, CDR2 FQGNSA. The CDR3 totals 12 residues. The germline V and J ends were trimmed by 4 bases and 1 base, with 4 bases remaining between them. CDR3 sequence (DNA): TGTGCCAGCAGCTCTCTCCAAGAGACCCAGTACTTC. Amino acids: CASSSLQETQYF.

This clone turned up a few times. This chain joins TRBV7-3 and TRBJ2-1; D ambiguous. The germline V gene has CDR1 SGHTA and CDR2 FQGTGA. V lost 3 bases, J lost 5 bases, and 5 bases lay in between. The CDR3 is 12 residues long. The CDR3: CASSLENNEQFF. CDR3 in DNA: TGTGCCAGCAGCTTGGAGAACAATGAGCAGTTCTTC. The whole variable domain, filled in from reference TRBV7-3 and TRBJ2-1, reads GAGVSQTPSNKVTEKGKYVELRCDPISGHTALYWYRQSLGQGPEFLIYFQGTGAADDSGLPNDRFFAVRPEGSVSTLKIQRTERGDSAVYLCASSLENNEQFFGPGTRLTVL.

The rearrangement uses TRBV6-6 and TRBJ1-2; a weak D match, TRBD1 (6 bases). This CDR3 is 14 amino acids long. V lost 2 bases, J lost 4 bases, and 11 bases lay in between. Germline values: CDR1 MNHNY, CDR2 SVGAGI (reference sequence). CDR3 nucleotides: TGTGCCAGCAGTTACACCTCGGGGGCCTATGGCTACACCTTC. This gives the protein CASSYTSGAYGYTF.

V is TRBV9 and J is TRBJ2-1; perhaps TRBD2 as D (5 bases). There are 14 residues in the CDR3. V was pared by 4 bases and J by 0 bases, with 8 bases between. Per germline, CDR1 SGDLS and CDR2 YYNGEE. The CDR3 sequence: CASSPAGSYNEQFF. The CDR3 DNA reads TGTGCCAGCAGCCCTGCGGGCTCCTACAATGAGCAGTTCTTC. Supplemented by reference TRBV9 and TRBJ2-1, the full variable domain reads DSGVTQTPKHLITATGQRVTLRCSPRSGDLSVYWYQQSLDQGLQFLIQYYNGEERAKGNILERFSAQQFPDLHSELNLSSLELGDSALYFCASSPAGSYNEQFFGPGTRLTVL.

This sequence joins TRBV6-4 and TRBJ1-1; unclear D gene. Trimming took off 0 bases at V and 2 bases at J, with 4 bases between the two ends. Germline V gene lookup returns CDR1 MRHNA and CDR2 SNTAGT. The CDR3 covers 13 residues. The DNA for the CDR3 is TGTGCCAGCAGTGACTCGGTTAACACTGAAGCTTTCTTT. Its translation: CASSDSVNTEAFF.